This T cell receptor (beta chain) emerged from a study of tumor-infiltrating lymphocytes in primary liver carcinoma. The overall study: Sample yields of productive TCRbeta reads, ranging from roughly 3.65 to 7.5 million, were similar across tissue types. Study-wide results and limits: Only around 7-25% of top clones occurred in all five tumor regions. Lower overlap was observed for tumor-adjacent and tumor-blood pairs relative to tumor region pairs.

A word on this clonotype: Its antigen remains unidentified.

Taking about 18-30 mg of unsorted bulk tissue, the authors co-extracted RNA and DNA. Those patients suffered from chronic HBV infection and were treatment-naive. Looked up from germline, CDR1 is SGHAT and CDR2 is FQNNGV. With V trimmed by 2 bases and J by 12 bases, 19 bases remained unmatched. The CDR3 extends over 17 amino acids. A constant-region primer served to make TCR beta cDNA from roughly 540 ng total RNA. Libraries for TCR beta were built through three nested multiplex PCR rounds, which together made up a slightly modified ARM-PCR procedure. A C-beta reverse primer and TRBV1-TRBV30 forward primers served in each of the first two PCR rounds, at 10 cycles apiece. A single record per CDR3 protein comes from TCRdb applying MiXCR to the multiplex PCR reads. The sample holds some 32,000 distinct CDR3 sequences, about three quarters seen once.

The sequencing sample was made of liver tumor tissue from sampling region 5. As for subset: tumor region T5, tumor centre. The rearrangement links TRBV11-2 to TRBJ2-1; 7 bases agree with TRBD2. This TCR was recovered from a middle-aged man with primary liver carcinoma and hepatitis B virus infection. CDR3 coding DNA: TGTGCCAGCAGCTTACTTCCACCGGGGGGAGCCGGACGTGGGCAGTTCTTC. It encodes CASSLLPPGGAGRGQFF.